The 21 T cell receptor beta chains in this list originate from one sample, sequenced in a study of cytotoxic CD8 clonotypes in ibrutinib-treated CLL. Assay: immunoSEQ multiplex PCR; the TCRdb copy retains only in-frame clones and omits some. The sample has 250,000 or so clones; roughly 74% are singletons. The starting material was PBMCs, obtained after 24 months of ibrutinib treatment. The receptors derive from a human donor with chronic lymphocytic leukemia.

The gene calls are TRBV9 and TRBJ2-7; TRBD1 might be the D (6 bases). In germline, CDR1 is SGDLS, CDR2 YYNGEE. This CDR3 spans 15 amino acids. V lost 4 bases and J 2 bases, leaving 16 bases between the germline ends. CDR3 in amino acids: CASSFGRGETYEQYF. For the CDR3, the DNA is TGTGCCAGCAGCTTCGGCAGGGGAGAGACCTACGAGCAGTACTTC.

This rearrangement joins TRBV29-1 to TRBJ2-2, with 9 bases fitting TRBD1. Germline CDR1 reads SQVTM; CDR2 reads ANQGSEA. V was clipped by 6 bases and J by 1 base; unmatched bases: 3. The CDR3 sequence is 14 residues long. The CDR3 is CSVPGQGNTGELFF. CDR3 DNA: TGCAGCGTCCCGGGACAGGGGAACACCGGGGAGCTGTTTTTT.

The CDR3: CAWSIGPSNTEAFF. For the CDR3, the DNA is TGTGCCTGGAGTATCGGACCCTCGAACACTGAAGCTTTCTTT. The chain has TRBV30 and TRBJ1-1; D is unresolved. Germline loops: CDR1 GTSNPN, CDR2 SVGIG (reference sequence). Trimming shortened V by 2 bases and J by 1 base, and 11 bases separated the two germline ends. This CDR3 comprises 14 residues.

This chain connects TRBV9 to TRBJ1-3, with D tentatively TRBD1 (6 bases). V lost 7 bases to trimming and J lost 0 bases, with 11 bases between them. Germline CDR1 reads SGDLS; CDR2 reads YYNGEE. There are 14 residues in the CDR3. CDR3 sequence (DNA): TGTGCCAGCGATACAGGGTCCTCTGGAAACACCATATATTTT. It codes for CASDTGSSGNTIYF.

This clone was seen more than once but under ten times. CDR3 amino acids: CASSRQAGGSYNEQFF. CDR3 nucleotides: TGTGCCAGCAGCCGTCAAGCGGGAGGATCCTACAATGAGCAGTTCTTC. The J gene is TRBJ2-1, the V gene TRBV7-3; the match to TRBD2 covers 9 bases. With 5 bases clipped from V and 1 base from J, the junction kept 6 bases outside the gene matches. This CDR3 comprises 16 residues. Germline lookup yields CDR1 SGHTA and CDR2 FQGTGA. The entire variable domain, with the rest obtained from reference TRBV7-3 and TRBJ2-1, is as follows: GAGVSQTPSNKVTEKGKYVELRCDPISGHTALYWYRQSLGQGPEFLIYFQGTGAADDSGLPNDRFFAVRPEGSVSTLKIQRTERGDSAVYLCASSRQAGGSYNEQFFGPGTRLTVL.

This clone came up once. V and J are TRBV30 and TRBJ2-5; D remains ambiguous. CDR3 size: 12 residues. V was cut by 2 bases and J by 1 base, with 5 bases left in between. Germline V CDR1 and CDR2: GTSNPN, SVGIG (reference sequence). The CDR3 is CAWSQAQETQYF. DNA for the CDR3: TGTGCCTGGAGTCAGGCCCAAGAGACCCAGTACTTC.

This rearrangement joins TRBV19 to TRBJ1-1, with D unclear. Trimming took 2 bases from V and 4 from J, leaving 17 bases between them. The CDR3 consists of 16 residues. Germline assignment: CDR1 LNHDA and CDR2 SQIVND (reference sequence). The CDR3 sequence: CASSIRPTTTSTEAFF. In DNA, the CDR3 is TGTGCCAGTAGTATAAGACCCACCACTACTAGCACTGAAGCTTTCTTT.

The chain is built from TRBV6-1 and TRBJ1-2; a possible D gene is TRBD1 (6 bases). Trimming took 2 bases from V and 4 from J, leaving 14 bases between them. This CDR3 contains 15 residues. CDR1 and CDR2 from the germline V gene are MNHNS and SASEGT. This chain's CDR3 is CASSEIDRTTYGYTF. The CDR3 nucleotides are TGTGCCAGCAGTGAAATCGACAGGACAACCTATGGCTACACCTTC.

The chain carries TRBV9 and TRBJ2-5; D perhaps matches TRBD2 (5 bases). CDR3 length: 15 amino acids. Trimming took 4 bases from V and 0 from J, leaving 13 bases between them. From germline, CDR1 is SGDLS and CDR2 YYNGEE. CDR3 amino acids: CASSFSGAYQETQYF. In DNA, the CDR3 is TGTGCCAGCAGCTTCAGCGGTGCGTACCAAGAGACCCAGTACTTC.

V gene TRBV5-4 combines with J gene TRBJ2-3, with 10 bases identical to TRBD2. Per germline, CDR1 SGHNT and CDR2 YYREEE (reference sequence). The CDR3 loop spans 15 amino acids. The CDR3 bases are TGTGCAGCCGGGGCTAGCGGGAGTCCCACAGATACGCAGTATTTT. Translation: CAAGASGSPTDTQYF. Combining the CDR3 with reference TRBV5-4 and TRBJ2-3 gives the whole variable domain ETGVTQSPTHLIKTRGQQVTLRCSSQSGHNTVSWYQQALGQGPQFIFQYYREEENGRGNFPPRFSGLQFPNYSSELNVNALELDDSALYLCAAGASGSPTDTQYFGPGTRLTVL.

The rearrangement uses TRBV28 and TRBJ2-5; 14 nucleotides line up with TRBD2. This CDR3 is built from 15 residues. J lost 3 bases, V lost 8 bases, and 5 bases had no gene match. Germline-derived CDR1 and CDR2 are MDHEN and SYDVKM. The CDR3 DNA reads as TGTGCCAGCTCGGGACTAGCGGGAGTCGAAGAGACCCAGTACTTC. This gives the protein CASSGLAGVEETQYF.

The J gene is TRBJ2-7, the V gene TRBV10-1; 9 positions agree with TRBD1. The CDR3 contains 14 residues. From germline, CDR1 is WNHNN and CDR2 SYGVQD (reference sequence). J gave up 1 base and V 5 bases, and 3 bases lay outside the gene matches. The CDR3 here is CASSWDRESYEQYF. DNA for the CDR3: TGCGCCAGCAGTTGGGACAGGGAGTCCTACGAGCAGTACTTC.

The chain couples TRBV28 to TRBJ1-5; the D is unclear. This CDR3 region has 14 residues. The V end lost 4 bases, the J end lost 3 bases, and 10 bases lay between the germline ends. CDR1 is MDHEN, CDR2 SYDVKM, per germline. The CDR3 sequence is CASSSGMPNQPQHF. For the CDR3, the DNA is TGTGCCAGCAGTTCGGGGATGCCCAATCAGCCCCAGCATTTT.

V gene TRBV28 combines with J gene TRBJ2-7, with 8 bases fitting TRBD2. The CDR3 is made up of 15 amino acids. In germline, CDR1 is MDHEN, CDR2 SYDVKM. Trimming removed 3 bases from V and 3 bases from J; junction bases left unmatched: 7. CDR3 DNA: TGTGCCAGCAGTTTTAGGGGACTAGAGTTCTACGAGCAGTACTTC. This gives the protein CASSFRGLEFYEQYF. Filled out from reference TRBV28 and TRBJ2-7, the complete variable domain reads DVKVTQSSRYLVKRTGEKVFLECVQDMDHENMFWYRQDPGLGLRLIYFSYDVKMKEKGDIPEGYSVSREKKERFSLILESASTNQTSMYLCASSFRGLEFYEQYFGPGTRLTVT.

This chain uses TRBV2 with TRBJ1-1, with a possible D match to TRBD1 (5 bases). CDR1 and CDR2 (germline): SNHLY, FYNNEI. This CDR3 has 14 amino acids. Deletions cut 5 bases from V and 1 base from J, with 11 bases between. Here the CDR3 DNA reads TGTGCCAGCAGTCAGGGTTTATGGAACACTGAAGCTTTCTTT. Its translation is CASSQGLWNTEAFF.

The CDR3: CASKTGYNEQFF. CDR3 nucleotides: TGTGCCAGTAAGACCGGATACAATGAGCAGTTCTTC. The genes are TRBV19 and TRBJ2-1; D gene unclear. The CDR3 sequence is 12 residues long. The V and J ends lost 7 bases and 4 bases respectively, with 8 bases between them. Germline-derived CDR1 and CDR2 are LNHDA and SQIVND (reference sequence).

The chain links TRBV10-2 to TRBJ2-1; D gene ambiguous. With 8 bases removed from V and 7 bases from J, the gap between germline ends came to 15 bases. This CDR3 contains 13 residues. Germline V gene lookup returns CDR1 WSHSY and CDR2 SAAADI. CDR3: CASAQGPRNEQFF. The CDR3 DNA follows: TGCGCCAGCGCCCAAGGGCCCCGGAATGAGCAGTTCTTC.

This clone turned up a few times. The CDR3 DNA reads as TGTGCCAGCTCACCGACAGGGTCAGAGTATGGCTACACCTTC. Its translation is CASSPTGSEYGYTF. V usage is TRBV18 and J usage is TRBJ1-2; 7 positions match TRBD1. The germline V gene encodes CDR1 KGHSH and CDR2 LQKENI. The CDR3 covers 14 residues. The V gene end was trimmed by 3 bases and the J gene end by 5 bases; junction bases not matched to a gene: 6.

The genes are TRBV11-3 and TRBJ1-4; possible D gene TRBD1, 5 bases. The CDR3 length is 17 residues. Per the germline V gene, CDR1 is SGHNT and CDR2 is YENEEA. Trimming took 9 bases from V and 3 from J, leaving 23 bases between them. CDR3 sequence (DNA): TGTGCCAGATTGGCTCCAGCTCCGGGGCAGGCTAATGAAAAACTGTTTTTT. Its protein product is CARLAPAPGQANEKLFF.

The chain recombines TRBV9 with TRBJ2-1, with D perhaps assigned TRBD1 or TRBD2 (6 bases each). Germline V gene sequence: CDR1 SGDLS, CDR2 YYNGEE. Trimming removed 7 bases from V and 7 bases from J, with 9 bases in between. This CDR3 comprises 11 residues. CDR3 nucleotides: TGTGCCAGCGGGGGGCCGAATGAGCAGTTCTTC. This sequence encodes CASGGPNEQFF.

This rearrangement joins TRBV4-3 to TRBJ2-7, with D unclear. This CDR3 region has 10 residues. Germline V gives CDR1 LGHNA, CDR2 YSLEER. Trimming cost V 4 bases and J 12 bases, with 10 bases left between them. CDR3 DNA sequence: TGCGCCAGCAGCCGGCGCGCCGGGTACTTC. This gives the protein CASSRRAGYF.